The rows below give T cell receptor beta chains drawn from one sample of a study of T cell repertoires in cytomegalovirus infection. Each CDR3 protein is one row after TCRdb ran MiXCR on the reads. The table has around 450,000 distinct CDR3 sequences, roughly 10% seen once. Sample: PBMCs. All receptors derive from a human donor in good health (CMV status not recorded). Some clones in this sample may be carry-over from other donors' samples. CDR3s include the opening cysteine and the closing phenylalanine or tryptophan. The D gene is left open where the match is weak. Where a row states a size, it is once, few, many or the class of an expanded clone; other rows omit it.

DNA,CDR3,J,V,D,size
TGTGCCAGCAGTGACTCGATGGACACAGATACGCAGTATTTT,CASSDSMDTDTQYF,TRBJ2-3,TRBV6-4,NA,many
TGTGCCTGGAGCCGGAAAGGGAGCAATCAGCCCCAGCATTTT,CAWSRKGSNQPQHF,TRBJ1-5,TRBV30,NA,many
TGTGCCAGCATCCGCGACCTTGGGACAGGGGGCAGCGGCTACACCTTC,CASIRDLGTGGSGYTF,TRBJ1-2,TRBV12-3/TRBV12-4,TRBD1,many
TGTGCCAGCAGCCCGTCTAGCGGCGGTCGCGAGCAGTACTTC,CASSPSSGGREQYF,TRBJ2-7,TRBV7-2,TRBD2,many
TGTGCCAGCAGCTTGGGGCGGGGCAGGGTAATTGGAACCGGGGAGCTGTTTTTT,CASSLGRGRVIGTGELFF,TRBJ2-2,TRBV5-5,NA,few
TGTGCCAGCAGCTTAGGTATGGGCTACAATGAGCAGTTCTTC,CASSLGMGYNEQFF,TRBJ2-1,TRBV11-2,NA,many
TGTGCCAGCAGTCAGATTACGGCAGATACGCAGTATTTT,CASSQITADTQYF,TRBJ2-3,TRBV7-3,NA,NA
TGCGCCAGCAGCCCGGGGAGGACGACTAGCGGGAGAACAGATACGCAGTATTTT,CASSPGRTTSGRTDTQYF,TRBJ2-3,TRBV4-1,TRBD2,few
TGTGCCATCAGGATCGACTCCTACGAGCAGTACTTC,CAIRIDSYEQYF,TRBJ2-7,TRBV10-3,NA,NA
TGTGCCAGCAGTTTCTTCGAGCGGGGCTCTGGGGCCAACGTCCTGACTTTC,CASSFFERGSGANVLTF,TRBJ2-6,TRBV27,TRBD2,many
TGTGCCAGCAGTTACGTTACAGACCCGCCCGGGGAGCTGTTTTTT,CASSYVTDPPGELFF,TRBJ2-2,TRBV6-5,NA,many
TGTGCCAGCAGCCAAGAGGAACAGGCCACAGATACGCAGTATTTT,CASSQEEQATDTQYF,TRBJ2-3,TRBV4-2,NA,many
TGCAGTGCTAGAGATCCGAGCAGTCTCTCATGGGACACTGAAGCTTTCTTT,CSARDPSSLSWDTEAFF,TRBJ1-1,TRBV20-1,NA,NA
TGTGCCAGCACCCCCTTTGCCTGGACCTGGGAGACCCAGTACTTC,CASTPFAWTWETQYF,TRBJ2-5,TRBV28,NA,few
TGTGCCAGCAGTTACGCAGCCTGGGGGAAGGAGCAGTACTTC,CASSYAAWGKEQYF,TRBJ2-7,TRBV6-5,NA,many
TGTGCCAGCAGTTATAGGGATCGACAAGAGACCCAGTACTTC,CASSYRDRQETQYF,TRBJ2-5,TRBV6-1,NA,many
TGTGCCTGGAGTCCAGGACAGAACTTAAACAATGAGCAGTTCTTC,CAWSPGQNLNNEQFF,TRBJ2-1,TRBV30,NA,NA
TGCAGCGTTCATCCCCTCCTGAGGGCTGAGAGTGGCTACACCTTC,CSVHPLLRAESGYTF,TRBJ1-2,TRBV29-1,NA,NA
TGTGCCAGCAACAGACAGGGGCCAGGCACCGGGGAGCTGTTTTTT,CASNRQGPGTGELFF,TRBJ2-2,TRBV6-1,TRBD1,many
TGTGCCAGCAGCGCAACAGGGGAAGACGACACCGGGGAGCTGTTTTTT,CASSATGEDDTGELFF,TRBJ2-2,TRBV11-3,TRBD1,many
TGTGCCAGCAGGAAGACTAGCGGGGGGGAGACCCAGTACTTC,CASRKTSGGETQYF,TRBJ2-5,TRBV2,TRBD2,many
TGTGCCAGCAGCCCCACTGGACGGCTATGGACAGAGGAACTGCGCACTGAAGCTTTCTTT,CASSPTGRLWTEELRTEAFF,TRBJ1-1,TRBV5-4,NA,many
TGTGCCAGCAGTTCGGACAGGGTCTACAATGAGCAGTTCTTC,CASSSDRVYNEQFF,TRBJ2-1,TRBV12-3/TRBV12-4,TRBD1,many
TGTGCCAGTAGTATAGAGACAGGCAATGAGCAGTTCTTC,CASSIETGNEQFF,TRBJ2-1,TRBV19,NA,many
TGTGCCAGCAGCTTAGATCTGGACAGCCAAGAGACCCAGTACTTC,CASSLDLDSQETQYF,TRBJ2-5,TRBV7-9,NA,many
TGTGCCAGCAGCCAAGATCTATCGGCAGGGGGCCGGAACGAGCAGTACTTC,CASSQDLSAGGRNEQYF,TRBJ2-7,TRBV3-1,TRBD1,NA
TGTGCCAGCAGCCCTCTGAGCGTGGGAAACACCATATATTTT,CASSPLSVGNTIYF,TRBJ1-3,TRBV14,NA,NA
TGTGCCTCCGGACAGCTGAACACTGAAGCTTTCTTT,CASGQLNTEAFF,TRBJ1-1,TRBV15,NA,few
TGTGCCAGCAGCGCTACGTCCGTCTATGGCTACACCTTC,CASSATSVYGYTF,TRBJ1-2,TRBV5-4,NA,NA
TGCAGTGCTAGAGTGGGGGAAGAGACCCAGTACTTC,CSARVGEETQYF,TRBJ2-5,TRBV20-1,NA,many
TGTGCCACTTCAGGCGAAGGACAGCCCCAGCATTTT,CATSGEGQPQHF,TRBJ1-5,TRBV24-1,NA,many
TGTGCCAGCGTATCGGTGGGGGCCGGCTATGGCTACACCTTC,CASVSVGAGYGYTF,TRBJ1-2,TRBV2,NA,many
TGTGCCAGCAATAGACTAGCGGGAGGGCCAAGCTCCTACGAGCAGTACTTC,CASNRLAGGPSSYEQYF,TRBJ2-7,TRBV28,TRBD2,few
TGTGCCCTTCACCAAGGGGCGTCTGGAAACACCATATATTTT,CALHQGASGNTIYF,TRBJ1-3,TRBV7-9,NA,NA
TGTGCCAGCAGCCCCGCCAGGGATGAGCAGTTCTTC,CASSPARDEQFF,TRBJ2-1,TRBV7-8,NA,many
TGTGCCAGCAGCCCACCTCTGGCCAACGTCCTGACTTTC,CASSPPLANVLTF,TRBJ2-6,TRBV11-2,NA,many
TGTGCCAGCAGTTCCTCTACCGAGCATTCGACCTACTATGGCTACACCTTC,CASSSSTEHSTYYGYTF,TRBJ1-2,TRBV28,NA,many
TGCGCCAGCAGCCGTCTAGGGGATATCCATGGCTACACCTTC,CASSRLGDIHGYTF,TRBJ1-2,TRBV23-1,NA,many
TGCAGTGCTAGTAACGGAGGAGAGACCCAGTACTTC,CSASNGGETQYF,TRBJ2-5,TRBV20-1,NA,few
TGTGCCAGCAGCATCAATCAGGGGGTCCAGGGGACTGAAGCTTTCTTT,CASSINQGVQGTEAFF,TRBJ1-1,TRBV5-4,TRBD1,many
TGTGCCCGCCTCGTCAGGACGAACACCGGGGAGCTGTTTTTT,CARLVRTNTGELFF,TRBJ2-2,TRBV30,NA,few
TGTGCCATCTCTCCCGGGACGGGATCTAACTATGGCTACACCTTC,CAISPGTGSNYGYTF,TRBJ1-2,TRBV10-3,NA,many
TGTGCCAGCAGTTTGGGATCGGCAGGGGAGCAGTTCTTC,CASSLGSAGEQFF,TRBJ2-1,TRBV28,NA,many